There are a few counts of the clone carrying this T cell receptor (beta chain). The record originates from a study of human T cells and chemical hapten exposure. Individual cDNA molecules received unique molecular identifiers in the library. One entry per CDR3 protein, called by TCRdb with MiXCR from the RACE reads. Of about 110,000 distinct CDR3 sequences in the sample, under 35% were seen once. The CDR3 length is 12 residues. Trimming pared 5 bases from V and 6 bases from J, leaving 11 bases between. Germline V gives CDR1 DFQATT, CDR2 SNEGSKA (reference sequence). Time point denoted: patch test 3, about 24 weeks after DPC sensitization. Documented treatment: therapeutic diphenylcyclopropenone sensitization with weekly scalp DPC. Unfractionated whole blood served as the source for total RNA extraction.

The sequencing here drew on whole blood, taken in connection with sensitization to the hapten diphenylcyclopropenone (DPC). The TCR originated in a man aged 35-49 years with alopecia areata. Some clones in this sample may be carry-over from other donors' samples. The V gene is TRBV20-1, the J gene TRBJ2-1; D uncertain. CDR3 coding DNA: TGCAGTGCTTCCCCGGTGGGCAATGAGCAGTTCTTC. This sequence encodes CSASPVGNEQFF.